This is a list of T cell receptor beta chains from one sample in a study of follicular helper T cells after annual influenza vaccination. The repertoire was sequenced with immunoSEQ multiplex PCR; TCRdb's copy has only in-frame clones and lacks some. The table has several thousand clones, approximately 80% seen once. Sequenced here: CXCR5+ CD38- circulating T follicular helper cells from blood, sampled on the day of influenza vaccination. These receptors were obtained from an adult who received the influenza vaccine. Both conserved end residues are part of each CDR3. D genes are given only for firm matches. Part of the rows lack a size; the others show once, few, many or a class for expanded clones.

TRBV4-3	15	NA	NA	TRBJ2-3	TGCGCCAGCAGCCAGGACAGTACTAGCACAGATACGCAGTATTTT	CASSQDSTSTDTQYF
TRBV7-2	13	NA	NA	TRBJ2-7	TGTGCCAGCAGCTTAATCCCCGCCTACGAGCAGTACTTC	CASSLIPAYEQYF
TRBV4-3	16	NA	NA	TRBJ1-1	TGCGCCAGCAGCCAAGATCCCGCGGGGGGGAACACTGAAGCTTTCTTT	CASSQDPAGGNTEAFF
TRBV10-3	14	NA	NA	TRBJ2-1	TGTGCCATCAGTGATAACAGTCTTAAGAATGAGCAGTTCTTC	CAISDNSLKNEQFF
TRBV6-1	13	NA	NA	TRBJ2-1	TGTGCCACCGAAGCTTGGGACCACAATGAGCAGTTCTTC	CATEAWDHNEQFF
TRBV18	15	NA	TRBD1	TRBJ2-2	TGTGCCAGCTCACCACCCGTGACAGGGGCCGGGGAGCTGTTTTTT	CASSPPVTGAGELFF
TRBV19	16	NA	TRBD1	TRBJ1-6	TGTGCCAGTAGTACCAAGGGACAGCCATCTAATTCACCCCTCCACTTT	CASSTKGQPSNSPLHF
TRBV7-8	15	NA	TRBD1	TRBJ2-1	TGTGCCAGCGGGTATTATGCGGGACAGGGCAATGAGCAGTTCTTC	CASGYYAGQGNEQFF
TRBV6-5	15	once	NA	TRBJ2-1	TGTGCCAGCGCGGGTCGGGGAAACCTGGTCAATGAGCAGTTCTTC	CASAGRGNLVNEQFF
TRBV6-1	12	NA	NA	TRBJ2-7	TGTGCCAGCAGTGGCCACAGGTACGAGCAGTACTTC	CASSGHRYEQYF
TRBV5-4	15	NA	TRBD2	TRBJ2-5	TGTGCCAGCAGCCCCGGCATGTGGGGGGGGGAGACCCAGTACTTC	CASSPGMWGGETQYF
TRBV7-9	14	NA	TRBD1	TRBJ1-3	TGTGCCAGCAGCATCGGACAGGCCAGGGACACCATATATTTT	CASSIGQARDTIYF
TRBV5-4	14	NA	TRBD1	TRBJ2-5	TGTGCCAGCAGCTCGGGGACAGGGGGGGAGACCCAGTACTTC	CASSSGTGGETQYF
TRBV6-1	15	NA	TRBD1	TRBJ1-5	TGTGCCAGCAGTGGGGGACAGGGGGCGGGTCAGCCCCAGCATTTT	CASSGGQGAGQPQHF
TRBV7-3	14	NA	TRBD2	TRBJ2-7	TGTGCCAGCAGCGCCGGGGGGGCGTCCTACGAGCAGTACTTC	CASSAGGASYEQYF
TRBV7-7	13	few	NA	TRBJ2-7	TGTGCCAGCAGCCCGGGACGGACCTACGAGCAGTACTTC	CASSPGRTYEQYF
TRBV9	13	NA	NA	TRBJ1-1	TGTGCCAGCAGCGCCGGGACGCAAAATGAAGCTTTCTTT	CASSAGTQNEAFF
TRBV19	15	NA	NA	TRBJ1-6	TGTGCCAGTAGTATCCAAGGGGCACAAACATCACCCCTCCACTTT	CASSIQGAQTSPLHF
TRBV18	14	NA	TRBD2	TRBJ2-5	TGTGCCAGCTCACCAGACAGCGGGGGTCGGATCCAGTACTTC	CASSPDSGGRIQYF
TRBV15	15	NA	NA	TRBJ2-3	TGTGCCACCAGCAGAGTGAGGGGGAACACAGATACGCAGTATTTT	CATSRVRGNTDTQYF
TRBV28	16	NA	TRBD1	TRBJ1-5	TGTGCCAGCAGGCCAACGGACAGGGGACGGAATCAGCCCCAGCATTTT	CASRPTDRGRNQPQHF
TRBV27	14	NA	NA	TRBJ1-6	TGTGCCAGCAGTTTCGGGGGCGGTTATTCACCCCTCCACTTT	CASSFGGGYSPLHF
TRBV7-2	17	NA	TRBD2	TRBJ2-4	TGTGCCAGCAGCCCCCGGACTCGGGGGGGAGCCAAAAACATTCAGTACTTC	CASSPRTRGGAKNIQYF
TRBV5-6	14	NA	NA	TRBJ1-2	TGTGCCAGCAGCTTGGACCAGGGCACCTATGGCTACACCTTC	CASSLDQGTYGYTF
TRBV2	15	few	TRBD1	TRBJ1-5	TGTGCCAGCAAAGCCCGGGACAGGGGGAGTCAGCCCCAGCATTTT	CASKARDRGSQPQHF
TRBV5-6	16	NA	NA	TRBJ2-2	TGTGCCAGCAGCCCAAGAAGGGCCAATTTGGCCGGGGAGCTGTTTTTT	CASSPRRANLAGELFF
TRBV5-4	10	NA	NA	TRBJ1-1	TGTGCCAGCAGTCCCACTGAAGCTTTCTTT	CASSPTEAFF
TRBV11-2	17	NA	TRBD2	TRBJ2-1	TGTGCCAGCAGCTCCAGCCCCTCAGCGGGGGCCTACAATGAGCAGTTCTTC	CASSSSPSAGAYNEQFF
TRBV15	13	NA	NA	TRBJ2-4	TGTGCCACCAGCAGAGGGGCCAAAAACATTCAGTACTTC	CATSRGAKNIQYF
TRBV5-1	15	NA	TRBD1	TRBJ1-1	TGCGCCAGCAGCTCTGGACAGGAGCGGAACACTGAAGCTTTCTTT	CASSSGQERNTEAFF
TRBV7-2	14	NA	TRBD2	TRBJ2-7	TGTGCCAGCAGGGTCAGCGGGGGGGCGGGCGAGCAGTACTTC	CASRVSGGAGEQYF
TRBV5-6	13	NA	NA	TRBJ2-5	TGTGCCAGCTCGCCTTGGGGTGGACAGACCCAGTACTTC	CASSPWGGQTQYF
TRBV29-1	13	NA	NA	TRBJ2-3	TGCAGCGTTGGTGGCCAGGGAAAAGATACGCAGTATTTT	CSVGGQGKDTQYF
TRBV6-5	14	NA	TRBD1	TRBJ1-4	TGTGCCAGCAGGCCGGGACAGGGGAAGGAAAAACTGTTTTTT	CASRPGQGKEKLFF
TRBV11-2	13	once	TRBD1	TRBJ2-5	TGTGCCAGCACCTTGACAGGGGAAGAGACCCAGTACTTC	CASTLTGEETQYF
TRBV6-1	14	few	NA	TRBJ2-7	TGTGCCAGCAGTGAACTGCAGGAGTCCTACGAGCAGTACTTC	CASSELQESYEQYF
TRBV25-1	16	NA	TRBD1	TRBJ1-4	TGTGCCAGCAGTGATCAGGACAGGGGGCAACGAGAAAAACTGTTTTTT	CASSDQDRGQREKLFF
TRBV7-7	15	NA	NA	TRBJ2-1	TGTGCCAGCAGCTTACGGATGGACGGCTACAATGAGCAGTTCTTC	CASSLRMDGYNEQFF
TRBV7-2	12	NA	TRBD1	TRBJ2-5	TGTGCCAGCAGCCCACAGGGGGAGACCCAGTACTTC	CASSPQGETQYF
TRBV4-3	17	NA	NA	TRBJ2-3	TGCGCCAGCAGCCAAGAAGCCGGGACAATCGGGACAGATACGCAGTATTTT	CASSQEAGTIGTDTQYF
TRBV30	12	NA	NA	TRBJ2-3	TGTGCCTGGAGTCCGCACAAAGATACGCAGTATTTT	CAWSPHKDTQYF
TRBV7-2	14	few	NA	TRBJ1-6	TGTGCCAGCAGCCGCAGCAGGGGTAATTCACCCCTCCACTTT	CASSRSRGNSPLHF
TRBV15	17	NA	NA	TRBJ2-1	TGTGCCACCAGCAGAGCTCGAGGGGGGGGATCCTACAATGAGCAGTTCTTC	CATSRARGGGSYNEQFF
TRBV11-2	14	NA	NA	TRBJ1-2	TGTGCCAGCAGCACAGGGCCGCGCGACTATGGCTACACCTTC	CASSTGPRDYGYTF
TRBV7-2	17	NA	NA	TRBJ2-1	TGTGCCAGCAGCTTAATAATGAAAGGGAAATTTATCAATGAGCAGTTCTTC	CASSLIMKGKFINEQFF
TRBV28	16	NA	NA	TRBJ1-2	TGTGCCAGCAGTTTGGGGCTGGGGGTTCGAGATGGAGGCTACACCTTC	CASSLGLGVRDGGYTF
TRBV6-5	15	NA	NA	TRBJ1-2	TGTGCCAGCAGTTACTCGGGCCAAAACACGGGTGGCTACACCTTC	CASSYSGQNTGGYTF
TRBV7-9	15	NA	TRBD2	TRBJ2-5	TGTGCCAGCAGCTTAAAGCGGGGGGGCCTAGAGACCCAGTACTTC	CASSLKRGGLETQYF
TRBV19	15	NA	NA	TRBJ1-2	TGTGCCAGTAGAACAGAAGGCTCTTCAGGCTATGGCTACACCTTC	CASRTEGSSGYGYTF
TRBV11-2	16	NA	NA	TRBJ2-1	TGTGCCAGCAGCCGAGATCTTGGGATTGGATACAATGAGCAGTTCTTC	CASSRDLGIGYNEQFF
TRBV25-1	14	few	NA	TRBJ1-1	TGTGCCAGCAAATCCGGACAGATGAACACTGAAGCTTTCTTT	CASKSGQMNTEAFF
TRBV7-2	11	once	NA	TRBJ2-7	TGTGCCAGCAGCCTTACCTACGAGCAGTACTTC	CASSLTYEQYF
TRBV7-9	13	few	TRBD1	TRBJ2-1	TGTGCCAGCAGCAGACAGGGGGCTCGTGAGCAGTTCTTC	CASSRQGAREQFF
TRBV28	15	few	TRBD1	TRBJ1-6	TGTGCCAGCAGTCTGCCGGGACAGGGGAATTCACCCCTCCACTTT	CASSLPGQGNSPLHF
TRBV20-1	11	once	NA	TRBJ1-2	TGCAGTGCTCTTGGGACGGGTGGCTACACCTTC	CSALGTGGYTF
TRBV30	13	NA	NA	TRBJ2-5	TGTGCCTCCGAAATAGGCAACCAAGAGACCCAGTACTTC	CASEIGNQETQYF
TRBV5-5	14	NA	NA	TRBJ1-2	TGTGCCAGCAGCTTGCTCACGGGAAACTATGGCTACACCTTC	CASSLLTGNYGYTF
TRBV9	15	NA	TRBD2	TRBJ2-5	TGTGCCAGCAGCGTATTCGGGGGGGCTGGAGAGACCCAGTACTTC	CASSVFGGAGETQYF
TRBV4-1	17	NA	TRBD2	TRBJ2-1	TGCGCCAGCAGCCAGGGCACCGGGACTAGCGGGGGAAATGAGCAGTTCTTC	CASSQGTGTSGGNEQFF
TRBV7-6	13	few	NA	TRBJ1-2	TGTGCCAGCAGCTTAGGGCCCAGCTATGGCTACACCTTC	CASSLGPSYGYTF